The sequence of this TCR beta chain was determined in a study of cytomegalovirus exposure and HLA in healthy donors. Study observations and caveats: Some 150 TCR beta chains were listed as cytomegalovirus-associated.

The primer mix had 60 Vbeta and 13 Jbeta primers. Some clones are missing from TCRdb's copy, which holds only in-frame ones; the method was immunoSEQ multiplex PCR. The sample consists of about 190,000 clones, about four fifths of them appearing once. Trimming cost V 2 bases and J 0 bases, with 9 bases left between them. This CDR3 is built from 15 residues. Germline values: CDR1 SGHAT, CDR2 FQNNGV. Remarks on this clone: Its target is unknown.

This sequence originates from a young man in good health and CMV-seronegative. The sample comprised PBMCs. The rearrangement links TRBV11-2 to TRBJ2-3; a possible D gene is TRBD2 (5 bases). Here the CDR3 reads CASSLRGQSTDTQYF. In nucleotides, the CDR3 is TGTGCCAGCAGCTTAAGAGGGCAGAGCACAGATACGCAGTATTTT.